Here is one T cell receptor beta chain with its context. Its antigen specificity is not known. The record has no base qualities; no much larger clone is one base away. The data were taken from a study of T cell changes during pregnancy in multiple sclerosis (dated by TCRdb to between 2018 and 2021). With regard to the full study: The study examined how the T cell repertoire changed over the course of pregnancy in women with multiple sclerosis.

Libraries were built with the immunoSEQ multiplex PCR assay. TCRdb stores this immuneACCESS table with in-frame sequences only. Part of the clones is absent; in the studies checked, under half of the shortfall reflects unresolved V genes, and no reason is known for the rest. The sample has some 70,000 clones on record, 85% to 90% of them singletons. The ten largest clones take up around 9.5% of the sample. This specimen consisted of peripheral blood, obtained after pregnancy. The clonotype comes from a female donor in good health, enrolled as a control in a pregnancy study.

The DNA reads as follows: TGTGCCACCAGCAGAGAACTAGGCGGGACAGGGCGAGGCTACACCTTC. It encodes CATSRELGGTGRGYTF. Here the chain combines TRBV15 and TRBJ1-2; 9 central bases correspond to TRBD1. Trimming removed 0 bases from V and 8 bases from J; the gene matches leave 10 bases unexplained. CDR1 LNHNV and CDR2 YYDKDF were looked up in the germline V gene (reference sequence). The CDR3 numbers 16 residues from cysteine through phenylalanine. Here the CDR3 DNA is all that survives: 48 bases in frame from base 1.